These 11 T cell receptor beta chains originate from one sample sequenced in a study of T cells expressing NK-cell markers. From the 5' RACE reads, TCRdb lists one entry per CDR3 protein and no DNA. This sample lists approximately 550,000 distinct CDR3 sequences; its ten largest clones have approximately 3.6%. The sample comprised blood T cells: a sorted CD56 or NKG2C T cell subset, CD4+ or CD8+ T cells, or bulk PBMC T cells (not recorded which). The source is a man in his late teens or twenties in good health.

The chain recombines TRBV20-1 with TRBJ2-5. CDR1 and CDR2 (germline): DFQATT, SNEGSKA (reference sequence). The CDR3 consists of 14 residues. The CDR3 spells CSAVRSTMSETQYF.

The CDR3 protein is CASSSSLAGGTNTQYF. V usage is TRBV5-1 and J usage is TRBJ2-3; absent DNA, TCRdb's TRBD2 call cannot be checked. This CDR3 comprises 16 residues. Germline-derived CDR1 and CDR2 are SGHRS and YFSETQ.

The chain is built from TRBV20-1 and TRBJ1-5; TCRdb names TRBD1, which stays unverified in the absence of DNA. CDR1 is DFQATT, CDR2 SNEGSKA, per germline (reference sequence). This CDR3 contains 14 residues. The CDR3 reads CSATRDRGREPQHF.

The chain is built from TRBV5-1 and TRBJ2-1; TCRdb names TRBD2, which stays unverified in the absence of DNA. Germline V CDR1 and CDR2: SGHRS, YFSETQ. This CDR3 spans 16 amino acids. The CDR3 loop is CASSLRDLSSYNEQFF.

The CDR3 region is CAISERSVEDIQYF. V and J are TRBV10-3 and TRBJ2-4. Germline CDR1 is ENHRY and CDR2 is SYGVKD. This CDR3 is 14 amino acids long.

CDR3: CATSETGYQETQYF. The rearrangement uses TRBV24-1 and TRBJ2-5; TCRdb gives TRBD1 as the D gene, but with no DNA this cannot be confirmed. This CDR3 comprises 14 residues. Per germline, CDR1 KGHDR and CDR2 SFDVKD.

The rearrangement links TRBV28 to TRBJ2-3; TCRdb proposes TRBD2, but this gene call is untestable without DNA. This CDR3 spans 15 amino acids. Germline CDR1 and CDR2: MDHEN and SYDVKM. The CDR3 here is CASTTGGLAGDTQYF.

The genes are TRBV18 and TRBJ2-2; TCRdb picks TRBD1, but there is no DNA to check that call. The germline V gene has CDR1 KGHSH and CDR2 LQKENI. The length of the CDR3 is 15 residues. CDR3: CASSRDRPRTGELFF. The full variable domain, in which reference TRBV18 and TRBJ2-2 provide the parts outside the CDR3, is NAGVMQNPRHLVRRRGQEARLRCSPMKGHSHVYWYRQLPEEGLKFMVYLQKENIIDESGMPKERFSAEFPKEGPSILRIQQVVRGDSAAYFCASSRDRPRTGELFFGEGSRLTVL.

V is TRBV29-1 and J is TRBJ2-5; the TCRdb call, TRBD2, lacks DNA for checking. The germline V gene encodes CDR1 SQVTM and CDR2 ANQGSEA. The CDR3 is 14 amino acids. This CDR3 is CSGSLATAQETQYF.

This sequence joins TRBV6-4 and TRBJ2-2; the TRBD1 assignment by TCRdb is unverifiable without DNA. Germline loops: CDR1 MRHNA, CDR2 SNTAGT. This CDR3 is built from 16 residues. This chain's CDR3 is CASSDSFTGNTGELFF.

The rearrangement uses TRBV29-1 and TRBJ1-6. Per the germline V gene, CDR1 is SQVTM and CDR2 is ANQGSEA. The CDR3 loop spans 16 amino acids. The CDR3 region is CSVEVPLIYFNSPLHF.